The rows below give T cell receptor beta chains drawn from one sample of a study of shared clonotypes between healthy human individuals. TCRdb's table, derived via immunoSEQ multiplex PCR, lists solely in-frame clones and lacks some. The repertoire holds over a million clones, with roughly 96% as singletons. Material for sequencing was naive CD4+ T cells sorted from blood. The receptors were gathered from a young man in good health. Each CDR3 is given with its conserved first and last residue. The order of the fields is J gene, V gene, clone size, D gene, CDR3 DNA, CDR3 protein. A D gene is named only where the DNA matches it firmly. Clone size appears in some rows only: once, few, many, or a class for an expanded clone.

>TRBJ1-1|TRBV29-1|.|.
TGCAGCGCCGGAGGGGGGGTCGGCAATGGCACTGAAGCTTTCTTT
CSAGGGVGNGTEAFF
>TRBJ1-2|TRBV5-4|.|TRBD1
TGTGCCAGCAGCCCTAGGACAGGGACGGACTATGGCTACACCTTC
CASSPRTGTDYGYTF
>TRBJ2-7|TRBV5-1|.|.
TGCGCCAGCACCTCAGGGAACTACGAGCAGTACTTC
CASTSGNYEQYF
>TRBJ2-7|TRBV27|.|TRBD2
TGTGCCAGCAGTTTTAGCGGGAGTCTAAGCTACGAGCAGTACTTC
CASSFSGSLSYEQYF
>TRBJ1-2|TRBV7-2|.|TRBD1
TGTGCCAGCAGCTTAACCTCGTGGGTGACAGGGCCTAACTATGGCTACACCTTC
CASSLTSWVTGPNYGYTF
>TRBJ2-2|TRBV10-3|.|.
TGTGCCATCAGTGAAGGTCAGATAACCGGGGAGCTGTTTTTT
CAISEGQITGELFF
>TRBJ2-3|TRBV11-2|.|.
TGTGCCAGCACCACCACAGATACGCAGTATTTT
CASTTTDTQYF
>TRBJ1-2|TRBV5-1|.|.
TGCGCCAGCAGCTCGTCCCCGGGCAGGGAGGGGCAGGACTATGGCTACACCTTC
CASSSSPGREGQDYGYTF
>TRBJ2-7|TRBV28|.|.
TGTGCCAGCAGTTTCGGCGGTTCCTACGAGCAGTACTTC
CASSFGGSYEQYF
>TRBJ1-1|TRBV7-2|.|TRBD1
TGTGCCAGCAGCGTAACGACAACACAGGGGAAAGCTTTCTTT
CASSVTTTQGKAFF
>TRBJ2-3|TRBV19|.|.
TGTGCCAGTCAAAGCGGGAGCACAGATACGCAGTATTTT
CASQSGSTDTQYF
>TRBJ2-1|TRBV18|.|TRBD1
TGTGCCAGCTCCCCCCCGGGACAGGGGGCCTACAATGAGCAGTTCTTC
CASSPPGQGAYNEQFF
>TRBJ2-7|TRBV5-1|.|TRBD1
TGCGCCAGCAGCCCGGGGGACAGGGTAGAGCAGTACTTC
CASSPGDRVEQYF
>TRBJ2-7|TRBV15|.|.
TGTGCCACCGCGGCTAGCTCCTACGAGCAGTACTTC
CATAASSYEQYF
>TRBJ1-1|TRBV5-1|.|.
TGCGCCAGCAGCGAGGGAGACTTCATGAACACTGAAGCTTTCTTT
CASSEGDFMNTEAFF
>TRBJ1-1|TRBV10-3|.|.
TGTGCCATCAAGGGGAATCAGAACACTGAAGCTTTCTTT
CAIKGNQNTEAFF
>TRBJ2-2|TRBV5-1|.|.
TGCGCCAGCAGCCTCGACTACCCCGGGGAGCTGTTTTTT
CASSLDYPGELFF
>TRBJ2-5|TRBV18|.|TRBD2
TGTGCCAGCTCCCCCAGGACTAGCGGAGAGTCAGGGGGGACCCAGTACTTC
CASSPRTSGESGGTQYF
>TRBJ1-2|TRBV2|few|TRBD1
TGTGCCAGCAAAAGGAGACAGGGGAGAGGCTACACCTTC
CASKRRQGRGYTF
>TRBJ2-3|TRBV5-8|once|.
TGTGCCAGCAGCCTTCCCGGGACAACAGATACGCAGTATTTT
CASSLPGTTDTQYF
>TRBJ1-4|TRBV9|.|TRBD1
TGTGCCAGCAGCGTAGCTTCGGGACAGCCGAGTGAAAAACTGTTTTTT
CASSVASGQPSEKLFF
>TRBJ2-7|TRBV18|.|.
TGTGCCAGCTCAGTTACCGGGACTCAAGAGCAGTACTTC
CASSVTGTQEQYF
>TRBJ2-1|TRBV5-4|.|TRBD2
TGTGCCAGCAGCTTGGGTGGACTAGCGGCCTACAATGAGCAGTTCTTC
CASSLGGLAAYNEQFF
>TRBJ2-7|TRBV5-6|.|TRBD2
TGTGCCAGCAGCTGGGGACTAGCGGGACTCTACGAGCAGTACTTC
CASSWGLAGLYEQYF
>TRBJ1-5|TRBV28|.|.
TGTGCCAGCAGTTTAATAGGGTCAGCAAATCAGCCCCAGCATTTT
CASSLIGSANQPQHF
>TRBJ1-4|TRBV30|.|.
TGTGCCTGGAGTGTCCGAGCAACTAATGAAAAACTGTTTTTT
CAWSVRATNEKLFF
>TRBJ1-5|TRBV2|.|TRBD1
TGTGCCAGCCACCCGACAGGGGGCGAAGGTAATAGCAATCAGCCCCAGCATTTT
CASHPTGGEGNSNQPQHF